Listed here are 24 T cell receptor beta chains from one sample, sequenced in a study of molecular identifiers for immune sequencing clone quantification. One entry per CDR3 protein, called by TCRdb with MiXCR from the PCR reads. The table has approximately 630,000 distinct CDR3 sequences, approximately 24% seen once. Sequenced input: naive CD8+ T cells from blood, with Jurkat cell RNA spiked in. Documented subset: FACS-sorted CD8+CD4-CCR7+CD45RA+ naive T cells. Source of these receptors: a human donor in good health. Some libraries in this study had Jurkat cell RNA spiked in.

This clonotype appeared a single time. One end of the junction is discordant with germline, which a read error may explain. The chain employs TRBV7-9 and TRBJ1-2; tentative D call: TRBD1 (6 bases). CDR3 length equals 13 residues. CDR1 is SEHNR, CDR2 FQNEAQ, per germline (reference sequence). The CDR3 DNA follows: TGTGCCAGCAGCTTGAACAGGGCCTATGACTACACCTTC. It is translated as CASSLNRAYDYTF.

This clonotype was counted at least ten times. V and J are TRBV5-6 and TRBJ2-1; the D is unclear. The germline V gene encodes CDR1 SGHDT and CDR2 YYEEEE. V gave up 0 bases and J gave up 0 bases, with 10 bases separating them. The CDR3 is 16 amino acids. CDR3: CASSLGPTSSYNEQFF. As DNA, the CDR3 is TGTGCCAGCAGCTTGGGACCTACGAGCTCCTACAATGAGCAGTTCTTC.

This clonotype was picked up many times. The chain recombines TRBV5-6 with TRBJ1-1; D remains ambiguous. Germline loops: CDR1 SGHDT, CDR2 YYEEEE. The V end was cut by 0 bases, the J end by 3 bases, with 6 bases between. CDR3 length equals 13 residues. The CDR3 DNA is TGTGCCAGCAGCTTGGGGGATTACACTGAAGCTTTCTTT. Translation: CASSLGDYTEAFF.

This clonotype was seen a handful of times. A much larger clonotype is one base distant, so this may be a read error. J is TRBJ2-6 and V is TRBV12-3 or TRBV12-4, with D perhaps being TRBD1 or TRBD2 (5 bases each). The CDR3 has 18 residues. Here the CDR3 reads CASSPRTGTISGADVLTF. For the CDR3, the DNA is TGTGCCAGCAGTCCCCGGACGGGGACGATCTCTGGGGCCGACGTCCTGACTTTC.

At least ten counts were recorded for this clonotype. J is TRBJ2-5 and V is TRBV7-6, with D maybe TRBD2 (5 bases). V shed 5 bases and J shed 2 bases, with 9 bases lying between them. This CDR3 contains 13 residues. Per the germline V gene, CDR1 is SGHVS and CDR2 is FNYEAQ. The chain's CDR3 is CASSPGFQETQYF. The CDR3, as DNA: TGTGCCAGCAGCCCGGGATTTCAAGAGACCCAGTACTTC.

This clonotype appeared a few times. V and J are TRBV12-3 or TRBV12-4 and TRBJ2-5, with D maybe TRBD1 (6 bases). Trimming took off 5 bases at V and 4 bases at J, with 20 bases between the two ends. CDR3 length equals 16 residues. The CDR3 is CASSDSRVGAGETQYF. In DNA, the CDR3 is TGTGCCAGCAGTGACTCCAGGGTGGGGGCTGGAGAGACCCAGTACTTC.

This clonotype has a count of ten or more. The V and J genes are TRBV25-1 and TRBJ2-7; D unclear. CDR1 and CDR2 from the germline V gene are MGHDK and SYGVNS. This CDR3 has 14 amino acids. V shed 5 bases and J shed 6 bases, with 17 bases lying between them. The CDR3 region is CASSQDLPGVEQYF. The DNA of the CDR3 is TGTGCCAGCAGTCAAGATCTTCCAGGAGTCGAGCAGTACTTC.

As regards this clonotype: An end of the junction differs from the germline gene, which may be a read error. The CDR3 nucleotides are TGTGCCAGCAGTGAAAGTCTCTCCATTAATGAAAAACTGCTTTTT. Amino acids: CASSESLSINEKLLF. The gene calls are TRBV2 and TRBJ1-4; D is undetermined. CDR1 and CDR2 from the germline V gene are SNHLY and FYNNEI. The CDR3 is 15 amino acids.

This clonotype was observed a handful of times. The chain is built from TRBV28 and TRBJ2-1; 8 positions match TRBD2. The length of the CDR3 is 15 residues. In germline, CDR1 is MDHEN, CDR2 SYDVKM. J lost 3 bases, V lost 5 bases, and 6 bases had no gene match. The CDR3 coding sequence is TGTGCCAGCAGTGGGGCGGGAGGTTACTACAATGAGCAGTTCTTC. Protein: CASSGAGGYYNEQFF. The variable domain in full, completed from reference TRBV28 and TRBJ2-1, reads DVKVTQSSRYLVKRTGEKVFLECVQDMDHENMFWYRQDPGLGLRLIYFSYDVKMKEKGDIPEGYSVSREKKERFSLILESASTNQTSMYLCASSGAGGYYNEQFFGPGTRLTVL.

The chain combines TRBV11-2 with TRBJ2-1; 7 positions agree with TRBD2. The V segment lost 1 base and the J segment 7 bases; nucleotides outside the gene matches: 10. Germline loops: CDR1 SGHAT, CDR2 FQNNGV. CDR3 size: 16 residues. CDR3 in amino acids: CASSLGWLAVTNEQFF. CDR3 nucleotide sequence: TGTGCCAGCAGCTTAGGATGGCTAGCGGTTACAAATGAGCAGTTCTTC.

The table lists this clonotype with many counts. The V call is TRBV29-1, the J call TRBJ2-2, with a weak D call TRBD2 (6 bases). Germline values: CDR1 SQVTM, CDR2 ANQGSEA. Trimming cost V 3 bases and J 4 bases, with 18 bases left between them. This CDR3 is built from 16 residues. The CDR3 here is CSVEIKGGLTTGELFF. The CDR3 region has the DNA TGCAGCGTTGAGATTAAGGGAGGCCTTACCACCGGGGAGCTGTTTTTT.

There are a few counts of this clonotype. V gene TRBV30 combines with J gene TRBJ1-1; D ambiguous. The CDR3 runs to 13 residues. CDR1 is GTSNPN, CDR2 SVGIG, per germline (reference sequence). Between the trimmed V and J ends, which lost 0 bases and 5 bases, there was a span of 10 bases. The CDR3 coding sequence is TGTGCCTGGAGTGTTAGGGTAGGGACTGAAGCTTTCTTT. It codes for CAWSVRVGTEAFF. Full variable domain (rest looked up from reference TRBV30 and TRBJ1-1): SQTIHQWPATLVQPVGSPLSLECTVEGTSNPNLYWYRQAAGRGLQLLFYSVGIGQISSEVPQNLSASRPQDRQFILSSKKLLLSDSGFYLCAWSVRVGTEAFFGQGTRLTVV.

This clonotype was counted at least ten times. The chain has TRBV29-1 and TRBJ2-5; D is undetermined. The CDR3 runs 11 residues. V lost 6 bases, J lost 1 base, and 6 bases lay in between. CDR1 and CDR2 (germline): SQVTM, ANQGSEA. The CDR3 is CSVPTQETQYF. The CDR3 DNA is TGCAGCGTCCCGACCCAAGAGACCCAGTACTTC.

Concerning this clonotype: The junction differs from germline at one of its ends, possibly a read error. The CDR3 protein is CASSTGLYGQYF. The CDR3 nucleotides read TGTGCCAGCAGCACGGGACTGTACGGGCAGTACTTC. The chain combines TRBV7-2 with TRBJ2-7, with D possibly being TRBD2 (6 bases). Germline CDR1 is SGHTA and CDR2 is FQGNSA. The CDR3 is 12 amino acids.

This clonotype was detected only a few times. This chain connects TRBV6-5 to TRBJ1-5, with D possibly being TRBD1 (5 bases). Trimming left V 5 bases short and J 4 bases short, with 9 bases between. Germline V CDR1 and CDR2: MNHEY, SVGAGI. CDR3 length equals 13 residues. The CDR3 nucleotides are TGTGCCAGCAGTGGCAGGGTGAATCAGCCCCAGCATTTT. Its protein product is CASSGRVNQPQHF.

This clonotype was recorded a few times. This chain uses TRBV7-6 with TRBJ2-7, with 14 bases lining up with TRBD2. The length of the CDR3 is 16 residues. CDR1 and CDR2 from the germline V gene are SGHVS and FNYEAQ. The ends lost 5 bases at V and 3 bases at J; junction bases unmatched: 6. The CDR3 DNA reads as TGTGCCAGCAGCCTCAGGACTAGCGGGGGGATCTACGAGCAGTACTTC. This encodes CASSLRTSGGIYEQYF.

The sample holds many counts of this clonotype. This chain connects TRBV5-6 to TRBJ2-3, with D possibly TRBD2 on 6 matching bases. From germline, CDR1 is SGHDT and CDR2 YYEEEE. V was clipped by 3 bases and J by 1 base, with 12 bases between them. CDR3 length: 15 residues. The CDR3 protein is CASSYRDFGTDTQYF. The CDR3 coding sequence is TGTGCCAGCAGCTACCGGGACTTTGGCACAGATACGCAGTATTTT.

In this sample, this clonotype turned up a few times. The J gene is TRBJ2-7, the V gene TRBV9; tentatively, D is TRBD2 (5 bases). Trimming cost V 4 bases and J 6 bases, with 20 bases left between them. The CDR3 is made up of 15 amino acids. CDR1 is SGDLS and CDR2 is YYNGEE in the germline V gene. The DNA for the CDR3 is TGTGCCAGCAGCAAGAGTTCTGGGAGCTCTTCCGAGCAGTACTTC. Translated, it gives CASSKSSGSSSEQYF.

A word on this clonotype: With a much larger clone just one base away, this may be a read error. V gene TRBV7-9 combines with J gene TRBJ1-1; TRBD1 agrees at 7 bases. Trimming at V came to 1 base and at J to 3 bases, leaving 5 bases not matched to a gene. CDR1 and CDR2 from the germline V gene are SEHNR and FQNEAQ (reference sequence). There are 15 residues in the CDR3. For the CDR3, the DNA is TGTGCCAGCAGCTTAGGACAGGGACCTCACACTGAAGCTTTCTTT. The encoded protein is CASSLGQGPHTEAFF.

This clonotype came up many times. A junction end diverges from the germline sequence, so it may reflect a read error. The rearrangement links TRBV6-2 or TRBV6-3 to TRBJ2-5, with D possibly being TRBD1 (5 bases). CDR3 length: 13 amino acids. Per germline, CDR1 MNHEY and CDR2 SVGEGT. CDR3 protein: CASRPTGGETQYF. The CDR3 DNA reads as TGCGCCAGCAGACCTACAGGTGGGGAGACCCAGTACTTC.

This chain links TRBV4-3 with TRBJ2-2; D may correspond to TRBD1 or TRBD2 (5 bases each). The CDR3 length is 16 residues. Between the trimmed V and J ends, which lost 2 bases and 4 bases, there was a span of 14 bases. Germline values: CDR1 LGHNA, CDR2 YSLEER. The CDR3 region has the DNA TGCGCCAGCAGCCAACCGACCGGGACCATCACCGGGGAGCTGTTTTTT. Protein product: CASSQPTGTITGELFF.

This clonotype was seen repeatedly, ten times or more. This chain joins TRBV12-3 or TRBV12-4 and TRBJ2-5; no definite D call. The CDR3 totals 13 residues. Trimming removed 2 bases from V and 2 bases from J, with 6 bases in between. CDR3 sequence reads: CASSLHLQETQYF. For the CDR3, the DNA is TGTGCCAGCAGTTTACACCTACAAGAGACCCAGTACTTC.

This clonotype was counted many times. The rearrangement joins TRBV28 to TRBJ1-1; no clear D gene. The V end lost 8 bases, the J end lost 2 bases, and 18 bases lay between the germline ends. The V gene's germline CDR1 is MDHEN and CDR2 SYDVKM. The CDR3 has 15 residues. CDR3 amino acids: CASSSSWQINTEAFF. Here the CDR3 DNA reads TGTGCCAGCTCCTCGTCTTGGCAGATCAACACTGAAGCTTTCTTT.

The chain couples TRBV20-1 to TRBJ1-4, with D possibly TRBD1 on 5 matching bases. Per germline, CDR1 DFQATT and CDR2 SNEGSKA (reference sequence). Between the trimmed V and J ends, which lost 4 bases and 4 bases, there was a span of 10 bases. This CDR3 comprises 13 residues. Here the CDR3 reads CSATGTNNEKLFF. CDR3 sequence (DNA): TGCAGTGCTACAGGGACGAATAATGAAAAACTGTTTTTT.